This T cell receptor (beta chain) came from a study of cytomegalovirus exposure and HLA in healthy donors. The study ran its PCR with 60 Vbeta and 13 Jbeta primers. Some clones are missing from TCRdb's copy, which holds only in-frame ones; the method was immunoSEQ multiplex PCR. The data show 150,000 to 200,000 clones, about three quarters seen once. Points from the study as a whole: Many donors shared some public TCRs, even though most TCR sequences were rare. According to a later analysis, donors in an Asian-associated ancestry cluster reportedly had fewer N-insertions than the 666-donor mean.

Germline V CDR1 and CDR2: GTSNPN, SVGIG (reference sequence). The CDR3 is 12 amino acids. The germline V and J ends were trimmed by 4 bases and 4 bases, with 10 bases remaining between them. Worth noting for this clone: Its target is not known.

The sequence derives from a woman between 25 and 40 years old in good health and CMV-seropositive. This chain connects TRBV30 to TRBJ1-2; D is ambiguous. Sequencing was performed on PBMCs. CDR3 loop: CAWNGQAYGYTF. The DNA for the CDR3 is TGTGCCTGGAATGGTCAGGCCTATGGCTACACCTTC.